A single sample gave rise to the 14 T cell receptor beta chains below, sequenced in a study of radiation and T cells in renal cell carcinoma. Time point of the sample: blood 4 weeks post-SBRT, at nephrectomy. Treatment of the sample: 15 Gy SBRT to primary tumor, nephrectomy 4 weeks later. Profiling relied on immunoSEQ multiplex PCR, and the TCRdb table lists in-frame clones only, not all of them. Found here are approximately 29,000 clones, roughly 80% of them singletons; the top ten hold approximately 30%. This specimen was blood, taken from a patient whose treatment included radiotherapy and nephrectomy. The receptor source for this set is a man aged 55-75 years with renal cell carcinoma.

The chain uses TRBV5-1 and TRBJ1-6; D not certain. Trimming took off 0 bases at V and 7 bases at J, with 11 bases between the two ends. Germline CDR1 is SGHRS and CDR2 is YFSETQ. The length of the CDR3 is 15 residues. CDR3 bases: TGCGCCAGCAGCTTGGATGGCCAGGAAAATTCACCCCTCCACTTT. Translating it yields CASSLDGQENSPLHF.

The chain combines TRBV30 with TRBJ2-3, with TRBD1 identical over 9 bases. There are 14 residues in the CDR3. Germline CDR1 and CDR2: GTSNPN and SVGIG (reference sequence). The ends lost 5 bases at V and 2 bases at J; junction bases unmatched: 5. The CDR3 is CAWGRTGVTDTQYF. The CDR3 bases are TGTGCCTGGGGACGGACAGGGGTCACAGATACGCAGTATTTT.

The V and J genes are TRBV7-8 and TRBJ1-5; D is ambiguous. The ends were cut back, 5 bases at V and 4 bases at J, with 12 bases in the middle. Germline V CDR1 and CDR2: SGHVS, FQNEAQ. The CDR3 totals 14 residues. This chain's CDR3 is CASSLRSRNQPQHF. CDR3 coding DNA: TGTGCCAGCAGCCTCCGTTCCCGAAATCAGCCCCAGCATTTT.

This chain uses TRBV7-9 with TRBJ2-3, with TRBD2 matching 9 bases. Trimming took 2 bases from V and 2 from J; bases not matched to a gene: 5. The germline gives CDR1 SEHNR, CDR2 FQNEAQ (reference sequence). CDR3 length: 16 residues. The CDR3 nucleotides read TGTGCCAGCAGCTTAATGCTAGCGGGGTACACAGATACGCAGTATTTT. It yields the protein CASSLMLAGYTDTQYF. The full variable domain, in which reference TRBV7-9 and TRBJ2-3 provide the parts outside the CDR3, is DTGVSQNPRHKITKRGQNVTFRCDPISEHNRLYWYRQTLGQGPEFLTYFQNEAQLEKSRLLSDRFSAERPKGSFSTLEIQRTEQGDSAMYLCASSLMLAGYTDTQYFGPGTRLTVL.

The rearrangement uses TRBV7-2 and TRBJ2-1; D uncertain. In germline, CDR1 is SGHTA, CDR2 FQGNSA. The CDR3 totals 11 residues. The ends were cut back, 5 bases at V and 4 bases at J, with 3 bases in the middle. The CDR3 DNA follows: TGTGCCAGCAGCCCTTACAATGAGCAGTTCTTC. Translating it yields CASSPYNEQFF.

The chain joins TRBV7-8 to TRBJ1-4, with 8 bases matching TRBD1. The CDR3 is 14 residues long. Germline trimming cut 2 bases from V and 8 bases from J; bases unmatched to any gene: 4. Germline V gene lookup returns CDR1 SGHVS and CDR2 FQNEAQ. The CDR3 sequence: CASSLHRGLEKLFF. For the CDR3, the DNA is TGTGCCAGCAGCTTACACAGGGGGTTGGAAAAACTGTTTTTT.

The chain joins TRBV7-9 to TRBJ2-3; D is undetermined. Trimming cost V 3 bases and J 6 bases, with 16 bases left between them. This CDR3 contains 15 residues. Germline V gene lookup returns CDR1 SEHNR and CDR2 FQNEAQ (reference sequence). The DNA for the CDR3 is TGTGCCAGCAGCTTCGGTAACACCTTCGGGGATACGCAGTATTTT. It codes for CASSFGNTFGDTQYF.

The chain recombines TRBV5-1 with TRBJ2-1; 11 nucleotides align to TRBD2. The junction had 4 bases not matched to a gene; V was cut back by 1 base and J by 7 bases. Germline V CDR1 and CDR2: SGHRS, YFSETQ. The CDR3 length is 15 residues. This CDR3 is CASSLLLAGENEQFF. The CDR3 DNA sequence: TGCGCCAGCAGCTTGTTACTAGCGGGAGAGAATGAGCAGTTCTTC.

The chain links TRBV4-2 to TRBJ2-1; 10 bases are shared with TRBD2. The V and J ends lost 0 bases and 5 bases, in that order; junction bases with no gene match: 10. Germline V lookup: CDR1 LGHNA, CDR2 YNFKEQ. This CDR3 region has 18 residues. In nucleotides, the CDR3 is TGTGCCAGCAGCCAAGAACTCCTAGCGGGGGTCGGGGACAATGAGCAGTTCTTC. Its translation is CASSQELLAGVGDNEQFF.

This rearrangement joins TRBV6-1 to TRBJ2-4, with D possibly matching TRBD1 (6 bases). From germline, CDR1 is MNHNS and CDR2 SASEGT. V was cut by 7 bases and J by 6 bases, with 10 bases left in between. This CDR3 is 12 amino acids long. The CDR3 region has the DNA TGTGCCAGCACCATGACAGGAAACATTCAGTACTTC. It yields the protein CASTMTGNIQYF.

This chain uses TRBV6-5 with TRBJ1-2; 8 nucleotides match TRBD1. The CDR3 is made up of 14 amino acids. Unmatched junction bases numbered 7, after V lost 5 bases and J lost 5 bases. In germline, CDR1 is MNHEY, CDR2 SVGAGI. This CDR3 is CASSIGQGGYGYTF. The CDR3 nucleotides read TGTGCCAGCAGTATCGGACAGGGAGGATATGGCTACACCTTC.

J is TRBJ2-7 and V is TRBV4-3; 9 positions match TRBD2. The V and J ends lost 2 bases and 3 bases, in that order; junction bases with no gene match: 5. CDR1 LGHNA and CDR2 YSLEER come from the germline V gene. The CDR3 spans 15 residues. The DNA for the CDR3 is TGCGCCAGCAGCCAAACGCGGGAGGGGGACTACGAGCAGTACTTC. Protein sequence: CASSQTREGDYEQYF.

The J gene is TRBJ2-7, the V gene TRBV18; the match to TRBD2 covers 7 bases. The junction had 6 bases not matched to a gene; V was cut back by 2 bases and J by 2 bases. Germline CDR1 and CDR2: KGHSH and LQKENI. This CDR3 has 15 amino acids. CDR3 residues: CASSPVAGAAYEQYF. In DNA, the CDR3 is TGTGCCAGCTCACCAGTGGCGGGAGCGGCCTACGAGCAGTACTTC.

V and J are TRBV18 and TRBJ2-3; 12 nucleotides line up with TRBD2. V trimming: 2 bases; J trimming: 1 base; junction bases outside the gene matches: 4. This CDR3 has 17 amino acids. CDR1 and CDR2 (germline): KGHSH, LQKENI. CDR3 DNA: TGTGCCAGCTCACCAAGGACTAGCGGGACCCGCACAGATACGCAGTATTTT. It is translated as CASSPRTSGTRTDTQYF.